This T cell receptor (beta chain) is drawn from a study of spatial heterogeneity in lung cancer. TCRdb used MiXCR to reprocess the 5' RACE reads, holding one entry per CDR3 protein. The top ten clones hold about 23% of a sample with approximately 13,000 distinct CDR3 sequences, 5.1% of them seen once. Findings of the study overall: Ubiquitous nonsynonymous mutations were tracked by counts of ubiquitous expanded TCRs, and regional ones by counts of regional expanded TCRs. Mutation tallies in tumors tracked expanded intratumoral alpha and beta TCR counts.

Described time point: sample taken at primary tumor resection. The donor population consisted of over 55 patients with untreated, early-stage non-small cell lung cancer. In the case of this clonotype: Antigen specificity is unknown. The size of this beta chain means little, since it is a stray read in a library made for alpha chains.

Sequenced here: lung tumor tissue, sampled at surgery. The source of this sequence is a male donor with early-stage non-small cell lung cancer.

CDR3 amino acids: CASSADSLNEQFF. CDR3 bases: TGTGCCAGCAGCGCGGACTCCCTTAATGAGCAGTTCTTC. The chain recombines TRBV7-2 with TRBJ2-1, with D possibly being TRBD2 (5 bases). CDR1 is SGHTA and CDR2 is FQGNSA in the germline V gene. V was pared by 5 bases and J by 7 bases, with 12 bases between. This CDR3 region has 13 residues.